This record looks at one TCR beta chain sequence and its context. Its antigen is not known. The data were taken from a study of tumor-infiltrating lymphocytes in primary liver carcinoma. Study at large: Male and female patients aged 30 to 69 years made up the cohort. Stage T1-T3 N0M0 tumors measured roughly 4.2 to 10 cm at most. Study-wide results and limits: The bulk unsorted samples meant that CD4+ and CD8+ repertoires went uncompared. Tumor region pairs overlapped more than did tumor-adjacent and tumor-blood pairs.

A primer matching the constant region was used to make TCR beta cDNA from about 500 ng of total RNA. Slightly modified ARM-PCR, run as three nested multiplex PCR rounds, produced the TCR beta libraries. For 10 cycles apiece, the opening two PCR rounds ran with TRBV1-TRBV30 forward primers and a C-beta reverse primer. TCRdb recomputed calls from the multiplex PCR reads with MiXCR, one row per CDR3 protein. The sample comprises 330,000 or so distinct CDR3 sequences, around three fifths of which are singletons, and under 8.5% rests with the top ten. Blood RNA originated from unsorted whole blood, with germline DNA additionally extracted. V lost 10 bases to trimming and J lost 3 bases, with 15 bases between them. The germline V gene has CDR1 MNHNS and CDR2 SASEGT. The CDR3 is made up of 13 amino acids.

The receptor was isolated from a man aged 35 to 55 with primary liver carcinoma and hepatitis B virus infection. Sequenced material: peripheral blood. This chain connects TRBV6-1 to TRBJ1-1; D ambiguous. The CDR3 DNA reads as TGTGCCACACTGTCCGGGCTAGACACTGAAGCTTTCTTT. Its protein product is CATLSGLDTEAFF.